What follows are 29 T cell receptor beta chains derived from one specimen sequenced in a study of blood T cell repertoires in COVID-19. The protocol was immunoSEQ multiplex PCR, while the TCRdb copy is restricted to in-frame clones and leaves out a portion. Here the sample spans tens of thousands of clones, around 90% being singletons. What was sequenced was peripheral blood. The receptors come from a man aged 50 or older with active COVID-19.

The chain couples TRBV7-9 to TRBJ1-3, with 10 bases identical to TRBD1. Unmatched junction bases numbered 4, after V lost 5 bases and J lost 3 bases. The CDR3 consists of 15 residues. Looked up from germline, CDR1 is SEHNR and CDR2 is FQNEAQ (reference sequence). The CDR3 region has the DNA TGTGCCAGCAGCATGGACAGGGGGATTGGAAACACCATATATTTT. Translated, it gives CASSMDRGIGNTIYF. The full variable domain, completed using reference TRBV7-9 and TRBJ1-3, is DTGVSQNPRHKITKRGQNVTFRCDPISEHNRLYWYRQTLGQGPEFLTYFQNEAQLEKSRLLSDRFSAERPKGSFSTLEIQRTEQGDSAMYLCASSMDRGIGNTIYFGEGSWLTVV.

This chain links TRBV10-3 with TRBJ1-6; 9 bases agree with TRBD1. The CDR3 has 17 amino acids. Germline assignment: CDR1 ENHRY and CDR2 SYGVKD. Losses at the gene ends were 0 bases for V and 6 bases for J; bases not matched to a gene: 6. The CDR3 loop reads CAISESGQGAGNSPLHF. In nucleotides, the CDR3 is TGTGCCATCAGTGAGTCGGGACAGGGAGCGGGTAATTCACCCCTCCACTTT.

The rearrangement links TRBV2 to TRBJ1-5; 7 nucleotides match TRBD1. This CDR3 region has 15 residues. Trimming removed 4 bases from V and 6 bases from J; junction bases left unmatched: 9. Germline-derived CDR1 and CDR2 are SNHLY and FYNNEI. CDR3: CASSVRQGGGQPQHF. Written as DNA, the CDR3 is TGTGCCAGCAGTGTGAGACAGGGAGGCGGTCAGCCCCAGCATTTT.

This chain joins TRBV4-2 and TRBJ2-6, with 9 bases aligning to TRBD2. The trim removed 0 bases at V and 0 bases at J, leaving 0 bases unmatched. CDR3 length equals 17 residues. Germline CDR1 is LGHNA and CDR2 is YNFKEQ. CDR3 loop: CASSQDSGGSGANVLTF. The CDR3 DNA sequence: TGTGCCAGCAGCCAAGATAGCGGGGGCTCTGGGGCCAACGTCCTGACTTTC.

The rearrangement joins TRBV4-3 to TRBJ2-5; 8 bases line up with TRBD2. Germline V gives CDR1 LGHNA, CDR2 YSLEER. With V trimmed by 2 bases and J by 4 bases, 9 bases remained unmatched. The CDR3 length is 16 residues. The DNA of the CDR3 is TGCGCCAGCAGCCAAAGAAGCGGGGGCTCCGGAGAGACCCAGTACTTC. Its protein is CASSQRSGGSGETQYF.

Worth noting for this clone: One end of the junction varies from germline; a read error may be responsible. This sequence joins TRBV12-3 or TRBV12-4 and TRBJ1-3; D perhaps matches TRBD1 (5 bases). CDR3 size: 12 residues. The CDR3 loop is CASSFEHPGLRF. The CDR3 DNA reads as TGTGCCAGCAGTTTCGAACATCCGGGACTACGGTTT.

V gene TRBV6-5 combines with J gene TRBJ1-6, with 10 nucleotides matching TRBD1. The CDR3 is 14 amino acids. From germline, CDR1 is MNHEY and CDR2 SVGAGI. J gave up 9 bases and V 8 bases, and 7 bases lay outside the gene matches. The CDR3 sequence is CASVGTGVSSPLHF. The CDR3 coding sequence is TGTGCCAGCGTCGGGACAGGGGTTAGTTCACCCCTCCACTTT.

This clone came up once. This chain connects TRBV5-4 to TRBJ2-3, with 9 bases aligning to TRBD2. Germline CDR1 and CDR2: SGHNT and YYREEE (reference sequence). The ends lost 10 bases at V and 6 bases at J; junction bases unmatched: 12. The CDR3 runs to 14 residues. The CDR3 DNA is TGTGCCGAGGGCAGCGGGGGGACTCGGGATACGCAGTATTTT. Translation gives CAEGSGGTRDTQYF.

This clone was found a few times. The chain employs TRBV5-6 and TRBJ1-1; D uncertain. V dropped 0 bases and J dropped 1 base, with 10 bases sitting between them. Germline V gene lookup returns CDR1 SGHDT and CDR2 YYEEEE. This CDR3 comprises 15 residues. CDR3 protein: CASSLGVGANTEAFF. The DNA for the CDR3 is TGTGCCAGCAGCTTGGGGGTGGGCGCGAACACTGAAGCTTTCTTT.

This clone was seen only once. The V call is TRBV7-9, the J call TRBJ1-1; 9 bases align to TRBD1. With V trimmed by 2 bases and J by 12 bases, 7 bases remained unmatched. CDR3 length equals 13 residues. Germline V gives CDR1 SEHNR, CDR2 FQNEAQ (reference sequence). The CDR3 DNA reads as TGTGCCAGCAGCTTATCCCTAGGGACAGGGACTTTCTTT. The encoded protein is CASSLSLGTGTFF. Drawing the rest from reference TRBV7-9 and TRBJ1-1, the complete variable domain is DTGVSQNPRHKITKRGQNVTFRCDPISEHNRLYWYRQTLGQGPEFLTYFQNEAQLEKSRLLSDRFSAERPKGSFSTLEIQRTEQGDSAMYLCASSLSLGTGTFFGQGTRLTVV.

This sequence joins TRBV11-2 and TRBJ1-4, with D hard to call. CDR1 and CDR2 from the germline V gene are SGHAT and FQNNGV. Trimming took off 1 base at V and 7 bases at J, with 4 bases between the two ends. The CDR3 is made up of 12 amino acids. The CDR3 DNA is TGTGCCAGCAGCTTAGTCGGTGAAAAACTGTTTTTT. It yields the protein CASSLVGEKLFF.

The chain links TRBV28 to TRBJ2-7; D might be TRBD2 (7 bases). This CDR3 region has 17 residues. Germline CDR1 MDHEN, CDR2 SYDVKM. V lost 2 bases and J 0 bases, leaving 17 bases between the germline ends. CDR3 amino acids: CASSLPGGGGSSYEQYF. CDR3 DNA sequence: TGTGCCAGCAGTTTACCTGGGGGCGGGGGCAGCTCCTACGAGCAGTACTTC.

The CDR3 region has the DNA TGCGCCAGCAGCCAAGCCGGGACAGGAACGAACACTGAAGCTTTCTTT. It is translated as CASSQAGTGTNTEAFF. V usage is TRBV4-1 and J usage is TRBJ1-1; 8 bases are a match to TRBD1. Germline-derived CDR1 and CDR2 are MGHRA and YSYEKL. V trimming: 1 base; J trimming: 1 base; junction bases outside the gene matches: 5. The CDR3 has 16 amino acids.

The chain carries TRBV29-1 and TRBJ1-2, with no clear D. The CDR3 loop spans 14 amino acids. Germline CDR1 and CDR2: SQVTM and ANQGSEA. V was clipped by 6 bases and J by 1 base, with 15 bases between them. DNA for the CDR3: TGCAGCGTGCGTCTAGAGAACCGTAACTATGGCTACACCTTC. Amino acids: CSVRLENRNYGYTF.

This chain connects TRBV5-4 to TRBJ1-2; 7 positions match TRBD1. Trimming took 3 bases from V and 6 from J; bases not matched to a gene: 11. The CDR3 runs 15 residues. Per the germline V gene, CDR1 is SGHNT and CDR2 is YYREEE (reference sequence). The CDR3 loop is CASSSNPGGRNGYTF. The DNA for the CDR3 is TGTGCCAGCAGCTCAAACCCAGGGGGTAGGAATGGCTACACCTTC.

The genes are TRBV6-6 and TRBJ2-7; possible D gene TRBD1, 6 bases. The V end was cut by 8 bases, the J end by 3 bases, with 14 bases between. Germline V CDR1 and CDR2: MNHNY, SVGAGI (reference sequence). CDR3 length equals 13 residues. CDR3 residues: CASSRGNFYEQYF. The CDR3 nucleotides read TGTGCCAGCTCTAGGGGGAATTTCTACGAGCAGTACTTC.

This rearrangement joins TRBV6-2 or TRBV6-3 to TRBJ2-7; 7 nucleotides match TRBD1. The J segment lost 5 bases and the V segment lost 6 bases, leaving 13 bases of the junction unmatched. CDR1 and CDR2 from the germline V gene are MNHEY and SVGEGT. The CDR3 runs to 15 residues. The CDR3 here is CASSPSNGQAHEQYF. DNA for the CDR3: TGTGCCAGCAGCCCGTCGAACGGACAGGCCCACGAGCAGTACTTC.

V is TRBV7-9 and J is TRBJ1-4; a weak D match, TRBD1 (6 bases). The CDR3 is 18 amino acids. Germline CDR1 reads SEHNR; CDR2 reads FQNEAQ (reference sequence). Trimming removed 5 bases at V and 0 bases at J, with 19 bases between. CDR3 in DNA: TGTGCCAGCAGCCCCAGGGGCGGATCCTCTGCAACTAATGAAAAACTGTTTTTT. Translation gives CASSPRGGSSATNEKLFF. The variable domain in full, completed from reference TRBV7-9 and TRBJ1-4, reads DTGVSQNPRHKITKRGQNVTFRCDPISEHNRLYWYRQTLGQGPEFLTYFQNEAQLEKSRLLSDRFSAERPKGSFSTLEIQRTEQGDSAMYLCASSPRGGSSATNEKLFFGSGTQLSVL.

The V gene is TRBV19, the J gene TRBJ1-1; 7 bases are shared with TRBD1. The CDR3 is 15 residues long. V was clipped by 10 bases and J by 0 bases; unmatched bases: 11. The germline gives CDR1 LNHDA, CDR2 SQIVND (reference sequence). The chain's CDR3 is CATRGFSGVNTEAFF. CDR3 nucleotides: TGTGCCACCAGGGGGTTCTCGGGGGTGAACACTGAAGCTTTCTTT.

The chain uses TRBV5-1 and TRBJ2-3, with D possibly TRBD2 on 7 matching bases. The CDR3 consists of 15 residues. Trimming removed 1 base from V and 2 bases from J, with 11 bases in between. In germline, CDR1 is SGHRS, CDR2 YFSETQ. CDR3 DNA: TGCGCCAGCAGCTTGCTGGGGGGGCACACAGATACGCAGTATTTT. Amino acids: CASSLLGGHTDTQYF.

The J gene is TRBJ1-1, the V gene TRBV3-1 (or the pseudogene TRBV3-2); 7 bases agree with TRBD1. The CDR3 is 12 amino acids. J was trimmed by 6 bases and V by 9 bases; bases with no gene match: 7. Germline CDR1 LGHDT, CDR2 YNNKEL (reference sequence). The CDR3 reads CASQGVDSEAFF. The DNA of the CDR3 is TGTGCCAGTCAGGGGGTTGACTCTGAAGCTTTCTTT.

The chain is built from TRBV9 and TRBJ1-3, with TRBD1 matching over 10 bases. The V gene end was trimmed by 4 bases and the J gene end by 0 bases; junction bases not matched to a gene: 10. CDR3 length equals 18 residues. CDR1 SGDLS and CDR2 YYNGEE come from the germline V gene. CDR3 region: CASSRDRGTPSSGNTIYF. The CDR3 DNA sequence: TGTGCCAGCAGCCGGGACAGGGGAACTCCGAGCTCTGGAAACACCATATATTTT.

The J gene is TRBJ2-7, the V gene TRBV29-1; D is possibly TRBD1 (6 bases). V lost 5 bases and J 6 bases, leaving 20 bases between the germline ends. The germline V gene encodes CDR1 SQVTM and CDR2 ANQGSEA. CDR3 length: 14 residues. CDR3 amino acids: CSVTDSTRSFEQYF. The DNA for the CDR3 is TGCAGCGTTACGGACAGTACGAGAAGCTTCGAGCAGTACTTC.

The CDR3 reads CASSNPATGVGGYTF. The CDR3, as DNA: TGTGCCAGCAGCAACCCGGCTACAGGAGTGGGTGGCTACACCTTC. The gene calls are TRBV4-2 and TRBJ1-2; D possibly corresponds to TRBD1 (5 bases). The V and J ends lost 5 bases and 7 bases respectively, with 20 bases between them. The CDR3 is 15 residues long. Germline-derived CDR1 and CDR2 are LGHNA and YNFKEQ.

The DNA for the CDR3 is TGTGCCAGCAGAGACGAGGGACAGGGGAGGACTGAAGCTTTCTTT. This codes for CASRDEGQGRTEAFF. V usage is TRBV6-5 and J usage is TRBJ1-1, with 10 nucleotides matching TRBD1. CDR1 is MNHEY, CDR2 SVGAGI, per germline. The CDR3 sequence is 15 residues long. The V and J ends lost 6 bases and 5 bases, in that order; junction bases with no gene match: 9.

The rearrangement uses TRBV3-1 (or the pseudogene TRBV3-2) and TRBJ2-2, with D perhaps matching TRBD2 (5 bases). The CDR3 contains 12 residues. V lost 4 bases to trimming and J lost 7 bases, with 7 bases between them. In germline, CDR1 is LGHDT, CDR2 YNNKEL (reference sequence). The CDR3: CASSLRGGELFF. CDR3 sequence (DNA): TGTGCCAGCAGCCTACGGGGCGGGGAGCTGTTTTTT.

This sequence joins TRBV28 and TRBJ1-5, with 10 bases matching TRBD1. In germline, CDR1 is MDHEN, CDR2 SYDVKM. This CDR3 contains 16 residues. V was clipped by 5 bases and J by 11 bases; unmatched bases: 15. The chain's CDR3 is CASSPGTGDTQGAQHF. Here the CDR3 DNA reads TGTGCCAGCAGTCCCGGGACAGGGGACACCCAGGGCGCCCAGCATTTT.

CDR3 coding DNA: TGTGCCAGCAGTCCCGACTTTTATGAGCAGTTCTTC. Translation: CASSPDFYEQFF. The gene calls are TRBV12-3 or TRBV12-4 and TRBJ2-1, with no clear D. This CDR3 region has 12 residues. V lost 5 bases and J lost 8, with 10 bases in between.

The chain is built from TRBV7-2 and TRBJ2-5; 10 positions agree with TRBD2. In germline, CDR1 is SGHTA, CDR2 FQGNSA. This CDR3 comprises 15 residues. V gave up 3 bases and J gave up 5 bases; unmatched junction bases: 6. The CDR3 coding sequence is TGTGCCAGCAGCTTCCAAGCGGGGGGGGTGGAGACCCAGTACTTC. It is translated as CASSFQAGGVETQYF.